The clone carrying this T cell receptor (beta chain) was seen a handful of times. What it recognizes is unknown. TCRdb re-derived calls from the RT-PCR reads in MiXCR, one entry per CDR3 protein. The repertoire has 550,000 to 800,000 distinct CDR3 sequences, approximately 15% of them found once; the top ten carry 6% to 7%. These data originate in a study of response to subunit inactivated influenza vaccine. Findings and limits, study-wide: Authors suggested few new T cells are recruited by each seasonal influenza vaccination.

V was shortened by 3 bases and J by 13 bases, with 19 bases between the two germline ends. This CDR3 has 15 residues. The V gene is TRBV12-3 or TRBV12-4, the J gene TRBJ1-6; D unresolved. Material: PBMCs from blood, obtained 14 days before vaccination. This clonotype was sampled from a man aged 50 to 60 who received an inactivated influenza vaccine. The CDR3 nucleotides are TGTGCCAGCAGTTTGACGCACCGGGCTCCAATGCCCCTCCACTTT. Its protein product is CASSLTHRAPMPLHF.